The 24 T cell receptor beta chains presented below share a single source sample, sequenced in a study of T cell responses to AZD1222 COVID-19 vaccine. Sequencing was performed with immunoSEQ multiplex PCR; in TCRdb, only in-frame clones are kept and a portion is missing. The sample has over 120,000 clones; approximately 89% are singletons. The sample here was peripheral blood, taken 28 days after the second AZD1222 dose. The source of these receptors is an adult who received the AZD1222 COVID-19 vaccine.

This clone is a singleton in its sample. The V call is TRBV5-1, the J call TRBJ1-1; D is perhaps TRBD1 (5 bases). This CDR3 contains 14 residues. V was clipped by 2 bases and J by 1 base, with 9 bases between them. The germline CDR1 and CDR2 sequences are SGHRS and YFSETQ. The chain's CDR3 is CASSFPGKNTEAFF. The CDR3 coding sequence is TGCGCCAGCAGCTTCCCAGGGAAGAACACTGAAGCTTTCTTT. The whole variable domain, filled in from reference TRBV5-1 and TRBJ1-1, reads KAGVTQTPRYLIKTRGQQVTLSCSPISGHRSVSWYQQTPGQGLQFLFEYFSETQRNKGNFPGRFSGRQFSNSRSEMNVSTLELGDSALYLCASSFPGKNTEAFFGQGTRLTVV.

The chain employs TRBV5-1 and TRBJ2-1; 7 nucleotides align to TRBD2. V shed 1 base, J shed 6 bases, and the junction held 7 bases outside the gene matches. The CDR3 is 15 residues long. Per germline, CDR1 SGHRS and CDR2 YFSETQ. For the CDR3, the DNA is TGCGCCAGCAGCTTGACCGGGACTAAAGTCAATGAGCAGTTCTTC. Protein sequence: CASSLTGTKVNEQFF.

The rearrangement uses TRBV29-1 and TRBJ2-3; 8 positions agree with TRBD2. Germline-derived CDR1 and CDR2 are SQVTM and ANQGSEA. The CDR3 extends over 12 amino acids. Trimming cost V 8 bases and J 8 bases; bases outside gene matches: 9. CDR3 coding DNA: TGCAGCTCCTCTTCGGGGGGGAGTACGCAGTATTTT. Encoded protein: CSSSSGGSTQYF.

This sequence joins TRBV6-5 and TRBJ1-1; D unresolved. V lost 5 bases and J 3 bases, leaving 13 bases between the germline ends. The CDR3 is 14 amino acids. Per the germline V gene, CDR1 is MNHEY and CDR2 is SVGAGI. The CDR3 nucleotides read TGTGCCAGCAGTAAGGCACTCCGGGACACTGAAGCTTTCTTT. This translates into CASSKALRDTEAFF.

The V and J genes are TRBV5-1 and TRBJ2-7; 9 nucleotides agree with TRBD1. The J segment lost 3 bases and the V segment lost 5 bases, leaving 12 bases of the junction unmatched. The CDR3 is 16 residues long. Germline CDR1 SGHRS, CDR2 YFSETQ. This CDR3 reads CASRMGGTGPHYEQYF. In nucleotides, the CDR3 is TGCGCCAGCAGGATGGGGGGGACAGGGCCTCACTACGAGCAGTACTTC.

This rearrangement joins TRBV18 to TRBJ2-3, with D hard to call. The V gene lost 6 bases and the J gene lost 0 bases, with 13 bases spanning the gap. CDR1 and CDR2 from the germline V gene are KGHSH and LQKENI. CDR3 length: 15 residues. CDR3 DNA sequence: TGTGCCAGCTCCGCAGGTTTCACTAGCACAGATACGCAGTATTTT. The encoded protein is CASSAGFTSTDTQYF.

This sequence joins TRBV5-5 and TRBJ2-1; TRBD1 might be the D (5 bases). The V gene's germline CDR1 is SGHKS and CDR2 YYEKEE (reference sequence). The CDR3 spans 15 residues. V lost 1 base, J lost 4 bases, and 12 bases lay in between. Written as DNA, the CDR3 is TGTGCCAGCAGCTTGAGTAGGGGCCCTTACAATGAGCAGTTCTTC. It specifies CASSLSRGPYNEQFF.

This clone was counted once. The rearrangement joins TRBV18 to TRBJ1-5, with a possible D match to TRBD1 (5 bases). The V end lost 5 bases, the J end lost 10 bases, and 12 bases lay between the germline ends. The CDR3 extends over 12 amino acids. The germline gives CDR1 KGHSH, CDR2 LQKENI. The CDR3 is CASSDGGGPQHF. CDR3 sequence (DNA): TGTGCCAGCTCAGATGGGGGGGGACCCCAGCATTTT.

The rearrangement uses TRBV6-4 and TRBJ2-1, with D perhaps TRBD2 (6 bases). The CDR3 has 15 amino acids. V lost 4 bases and J 4 bases, leaving 14 bases between the germline ends. Germline V gene data show CDR1 as MRHNA and CDR2 as SNTAGT. CDR3 region: CASSADSGVYNEQFF. As DNA, the CDR3 is TGTGCCAGCAGTGCGGACTCGGGAGTGTACAATGAGCAGTTCTTC.

This chain uses TRBV19 with TRBJ2-5; D unclear. Trimming took off 5 bases at V and 1 base at J, with 11 bases between the two ends. The germline V gene has CDR1 LNHDA and CDR2 SQIVND (reference sequence). The length of the CDR3 is 14 residues. This CDR3 is CASSESYAQETQYF. In DNA, the CDR3 is TGTGCCAGTAGTGAATCCTACGCCCAAGAGACCCAGTACTTC. Looking up the rest from reference TRBV19 and TRBJ2-5 gives the full variable domain: DGGITQSPKYLFRKEGQNVTLSCEQNLNHDAMYWYRQDPGQGLRLIYYSQIVNDFQKGDIAEGYSVSREKKESFPLTVTSAQKNPTAFYLCASSESYAQETQYFGPGTRLLVL.

The chain combines TRBV19 with TRBJ2-1; 11 bases are a match to TRBD2. Germline V gene sequence: CDR1 LNHDA, CDR2 SQIVND (reference sequence). The trim removed 6 bases at V and 4 bases at J, leaving 5 bases unmatched. CDR3 length: 15 residues. CDR3 amino acids: CASSLTSGVYNEQFF. Written as DNA, the CDR3 is TGTGCCAGTAGCTTGACTAGCGGGGTATACAATGAGCAGTTCTTC.

The V and J genes are TRBV28 and TRBJ2-7, with 13 nucleotides matching TRBD2. The CDR3 runs to 14 residues. Germline V lookup: CDR1 MDHEN, CDR2 SYDVKM. Germline trimming cut 6 bases from V and 7 bases from J; bases unmatched to any gene: 6. The CDR3 coding sequence is TGTGCCAGCAGACTAGCGGGAGGGTATAGTGAGCAGTACTTC. It is translated as CASRLAGGYSEQYF.

This clone was seen only a few times. J is TRBJ1-3 and V is TRBV7-2; D might be TRBD1 (6 bases). Looked up from germline, CDR1 is SGHTA and CDR2 is FQGNSA. CDR3 length: 15 amino acids. Deletions cut 8 bases from V and 4 bases from J, with 18 bases between. CDR3: CASSLPGAGGNTIYF. The CDR3 nucleotides read TGTGCCAGCTCGCTCCCGGGGGCGGGGGGAAACACCATATATTTT.

The gene calls are TRBV3-1 (or the pseudogene TRBV3-2) and TRBJ1-6, with D possibly being TRBD1 (5 bases). Germline CDR1 LGHDT, CDR2 YNNKEL (reference sequence). The ends were cut back, 0 bases at V and 11 bases at J, with 14 bases in the middle. This CDR3 is 15 amino acids long. CDR3 DNA sequence: TGTGCCAGCAGCCAAGATCAGGGCAGGGTCACACCCCTCCACTTT. Its translation: CASSQDQGRVTPLHF.

V and J are TRBV18 and TRBJ2-2; TRBD2 agrees at 11 bases. The CDR3 runs 18 residues. J gave up 1 base and V 10 bases, and 14 bases lay outside the gene matches. Per the germline V gene, CDR1 is KGHSH and CDR2 is LQKENI. CDR3 sequence reads: CATHYTRGTSGNTGELFF. DNA of the CDR3: TGTGCCACCCACTATACCAGAGGGACTAGCGGGAACACCGGGGAGCTGTTTTTT.

The chain carries TRBV5-6 and TRBJ2-3, with 10 bases fitting TRBD1. The V segment lost 3 bases and the J segment 0 bases; nucleotides outside the gene matches: 7. This CDR3 is 17 amino acids long. Germline assignment: CDR1 SGHDT and CDR2 YYEEEE. As DNA, the CDR3 is TGTGCCAGCAGCTATATAGGGACAGGGGAGAGCACAGATACGCAGTATTTT. Its protein product is CASSYIGTGESTDTQYF.

This chain links TRBV6-1 with TRBJ2-3; TRBD2 agrees at 7 bases. The V and J ends lost 2 bases and 3 bases, in that order; junction bases with no gene match: 5. Germline V gives CDR1 MNHNS, CDR2 SASEGT. The CDR3 has 15 amino acids. As DNA, the CDR3 is TGTGCCAGCAGTGAAAGGGAGCGGGAAACAGATACGCAGTATTTT. Encoded protein: CASSERERETDTQYF.

The chain employs TRBV6-5 and TRBJ1-6, with a weak D call TRBD1 (5 bases). V was shortened by 6 bases and J by 7 bases, with 13 bases between the two germline ends. This CDR3 is 14 amino acids long. Looked up from germline, CDR1 is MNHEY and CDR2 is SVGAGI. The CDR3 DNA is TGTGCCAGCAGCCGAGGGGTCCGCAATTCACCCCTCCACTTT. Protein: CASSRGVRNSPLHF.

This sequence joins TRBV5-1 and TRBJ2-1; 10 bases are shared with TRBD2. Germline V lookup: CDR1 SGHRS, CDR2 YFSETQ. This CDR3 region has 16 residues. V was pared by 5 bases and J by 3 bases, with 8 bases of the junction left unmatched. CDR3 region: CASRRTSGNLYNEQFF. The DNA for the CDR3 is TGCGCCAGCAGGCGTACTAGCGGGAATCTCTACAATGAGCAGTTCTTC.

The chain has TRBV9 and TRBJ1-2; TRBD1 matches 9 bases. The germline gives CDR1 SGDLS, CDR2 YYNGEE. The CDR3 runs 19 residues. V lost 0 bases and J lost 0; bases outside the gene matches: 12. Here the CDR3 reads CASSVEGTGTTLANYGYTF. Here the CDR3 DNA reads TGTGCCAGCAGCGTAGAAGGGACAGGGACGACGTTAGCTAACTATGGCTACACCTTC. Full variable domain (rest looked up from reference TRBV9 and TRBJ1-2): DSGVTQTPKHLITATGQRVTLRCSPRSGDLSVYWYQQSLDQGLQFLIQYYNGEERAKGNILERFSAQQFPDLHSELNLSSLELGDSALYFCASSVEGTGTTLANYGYTFGSGTRLTVV.

The table lists this clone with a count of one. J is TRBJ2-7 and V is TRBV4-2, with TRBD1 matching 12 bases. Germline V gene data show CDR1 as LGHNA and CDR2 as YNFKEQ. J was trimmed by 5 bases and V by 2 bases; bases with no gene match: 7. There are 16 residues in the CDR3. CDR3 loop: CASSQPSGTGGDEQYF. The CDR3, as DNA: TGTGCCAGCAGCCAACCTTCCGGGACAGGGGGCGACGAGCAGTACTTC.

The J gene is TRBJ1-4, the V gene TRBV9, with a weak D call TRBD1 (6 bases). CDR1 SGDLS and CDR2 YYNGEE come from the germline V gene. This CDR3 has 13 residues. The ends were cut back, 3 bases at V and 5 bases at J, with 8 bases in the middle. CDR3 loop: CASSGGQNEKLFF. CDR3 DNA: TGTGCCAGCAGCGGCGGACAGAATGAAAAACTGTTTTTT.

The V and J genes are TRBV5-1 and TRBJ2-7, with D tentatively TRBD1 or TRBD2 (5 bases each). V was shortened by 2 bases and J by 2 bases, with 11 bases between the two germline ends. This CDR3 region has 14 residues. CDR1 is SGHRS, CDR2 YFSETQ, per germline. DNA for the CDR3: TGCGCCAGCAGCTTTGGGACGGCCGCCTACGAGCAGTACTTC. Protein: CASSFGTAAYEQYF.

This clone was seen a few times. The V gene is TRBV2, the J gene TRBJ1-6; 11 bases are a match to TRBD1. Germline-derived CDR1 and CDR2 are SNHLY and FYNNEI. The CDR3 is 13 residues long. V shed 6 bases and J 13 bases; nucleotides not matched to a gene: 5. DNA of the CDR3: TGTGCCAGCAGGGGACAGGGGGGTTCCCCCCTCCACTTT. Translation gives CASRGQGGSPLHF.